One and the same sample provided the 15 T cell receptor beta chains below, sequenced in a study of PD-L1 blockade in urothelial cancer. Method: immunoSEQ multiplex PCR; TCRdb's copy keeps in-frame clones and lacks some. The sample includes about 81,000 clones, 90% to 95% seen only once; the top ten take over 9%. The material sequenced was PBMCs, taken around atezolizumab (anti-PD-L1) treatment. All receptors come from a man aged 55 to 69 with urothelial cancer.

This chain joins TRBV11-2 and TRBJ1-1, with a weak D call TRBD1 (5 bases). V lost 1 base to trimming and J lost 4 bases, with 13 bases between them. This CDR3 region has 15 residues. Germline CDR1 SGHAT, CDR2 FQNNGV. CDR3 sequence: CASSLGIPRATEAFF. The CDR3 DNA follows: TGTGCCAGCAGCTTAGGTATCCCCAGGGCCACTGAAGCTTTCTTT.

This sequence joins TRBV4-3 and TRBJ1-4; D might be TRBD1 (6 bases). Germline values: CDR1 LGHNA, CDR2 YSLEER. V lost 4 bases and J 3 bases, leaving 9 bases between the germline ends. The CDR3 sequence is 14 residues long. This CDR3 reads CASSPAGANEKLFF. For the CDR3, the DNA is TGCGCCAGCAGCCCCGCAGGGGCTAATGAAAAACTGTTTTTT.

J is TRBJ2-1 and V is TRBV11-2; possibly TRBD2 for D (5 bases). The CDR3 is 13 residues long. Germline loops: CDR1 SGHAT, CDR2 FQNNGV. Trimming took off 3 bases at V and 9 bases at J, with 12 bases between the two ends. CDR3 region: CASSFVLGSEQFF. CDR3 DNA sequence: TGTGCCAGCAGCTTTGTGCTGGGGAGTGAGCAGTTCTTC.

The CDR3 spells CASTAQGRGTEAFF. The CDR3 coding sequence is TGTGCCAGTACCGCACAGGGGCGAGGCACTGAAGCTTTCTTT. The rearrangement links TRBV19 to TRBJ1-1; 7 nucleotides match TRBD1. Germline trimming cut 7 bases from V and 4 bases from J; bases unmatched to any gene: 9. The CDR3 sequence is 14 residues long. Germline CDR1 reads LNHDA; CDR2 reads SQIVND (reference sequence).

The chain carries TRBV19 and TRBJ1-5; TRBD1 matches 12 bases. There are 18 residues in the CDR3. CDR1 LNHDA and CDR2 SQIVND come from the germline V gene (reference sequence). J gave up 2 bases and V 7 bases, and 12 bases lay outside the gene matches. CDR3 sequence (DNA): TGTGCCAGTAAAGGGACAGGGGGCTATATAGGGGGCAATCAGCCCCAGCATTTT. Its protein product is CASKGTGGYIGGNQPQHF.

The chain couples TRBV10-3 to TRBJ2-1, with D tentatively TRBD1 (5 bases). The germline V gene encodes CDR1 ENHRY and CDR2 SYGVKD. This CDR3 spans 14 amino acids. The V end lost 0 bases, the J end lost 8 bases, and 11 bases lay between the germline ends. CDR3 residues: CAISESLSTDEQFF. The CDR3 DNA reads as TGTGCCATCAGTGAGTCGTTATCGACAGATGAGCAGTTCTTC.

The V call is TRBV9, the J call TRBJ2-7; 9 bases align to TRBD1. The CDR3 extends over 14 amino acids. The V and J ends lost 3 bases and 3 bases, in that order; junction bases with no gene match: 4. Germline V gene lookup returns CDR1 SGDLS and CDR2 YYNGEE. The CDR3 loop reads CASSGGGQGYEQYF. Written as DNA, the CDR3 is TGTGCCAGCAGCGGAGGGGGACAGGGCTACGAGCAGTACTTC.

CDR3 sequence: CASSEGGPDTDTQYF. CDR3 DNA: TGTGCCAGCAGTGAAGGGGGGCCAGACACAGATACGCAGTATTTT. The genes are TRBV6-1 and TRBJ2-3; tentatively, D is TRBD1 (6 bases). The germline V gene encodes CDR1 MNHNS and CDR2 SASEGT. V gave up 1 base and J gave up 2 bases, with 10 bases separating them. This CDR3 contains 15 residues.

The V and J genes are TRBV5-1 and TRBJ1-1; maybe TRBD1 (6 bases). The CDR3 consists of 16 residues. The germline V gene encodes CDR1 SGHRS and CDR2 YFSETQ. The ends were cut back, 3 bases at V and 0 bases at J, with 15 bases in the middle. The CDR3 spells CASSWRSGTLNTEAFF. The DNA for the CDR3 is TGCGCCAGCAGCTGGAGATCCGGGACACTGAACACTGAAGCTTTCTTT. Together with reference TRBV5-1 and TRBJ1-1, the CDR3 gives the full variable domain: KAGVTQTPRYLIKTRGQQVTLSCSPISGHRSVSWYQQTPGQGLQFLFEYFSETQRNKGNFPGRFSGRQFSNSRSEMNVSTLELGDSALYLCASSWRSGTLNTEAFFGQGTRLTVV.

The rearrangement links TRBV9 to TRBJ1-1; D ambiguous. V was shortened by 4 bases and J by 3 bases, with 10 bases between the two germline ends. Germline loops: CDR1 SGDLS, CDR2 YYNGEE. CDR3 length: 13 residues. The CDR3 sequence: CASSPLGDTEAFF. CDR3 DNA sequence: TGTGCCAGCAGCCCTCTGGGCGACACTGAAGCTTTCTTT.

This clone was counted once. V is TRBV15 and J is TRBJ1-2; D might be TRBD1 (6 bases). Deletions cut 0 bases from V and 0 bases from J, with 11 bases between. This CDR3 is 16 amino acids long. Germline V gene lookup returns CDR1 LNHNV and CDR2 YYDKDF (reference sequence). As DNA, the CDR3 is TGTGCCACCAGCAGAGATCGGGGGGCGTCTAACTATGGCTACACCTTC. This encodes CATSRDRGASNYGYTF.

The chain uses TRBV7-9 and TRBJ2-7; D ambiguous. Germline V lookup: CDR1 SEHNR, CDR2 FQNEAQ (reference sequence). The ends were cut back, 5 bases at V and 0 bases at J, with 8 bases in the middle. The CDR3 has 13 residues. CDR3 sequence: CASSTEISYEQYF. The CDR3 nucleotides read TGTGCCAGCAGCACCGAGATCTCCTACGAGCAGTACTTC.

The CDR3 nucleotides are TGCGCCAGCAGCCCGCGGGGCCCACCGTACAATGAGCAGTTCTTC. The encoded protein is CASSPRGPPYNEQFF. The chain has TRBV5-1 and TRBJ2-1, with a possible D match to TRBD2 (6 bases). This CDR3 region has 15 residues. Germline V gene lookup returns CDR1 SGHRS and CDR2 YFSETQ. The V gene lost 4 bases and the J gene lost 4 bases, with 15 bases spanning the gap.

The gene calls are TRBV7-9 and TRBJ2-7; 10 bases are shared with TRBD1. The CDR3 loop spans 14 amino acids. The germline gives CDR1 SEHNR, CDR2 FQNEAQ (reference sequence). Trimming cost V 8 bases and J 4 bases; bases outside gene matches: 8. CDR3: CASGPGTGAYEQYF. CDR3 nucleotides: TGTGCCAGCGGACCCGGGACAGGGGCTTACGAGCAGTACTTC.

V is TRBV5-1 and J is TRBJ2-3; D is undetermined. CDR1 SGHRS and CDR2 YFSETQ come from the germline V gene. V lost 7 bases, J lost 1 base, and 10 bases lay in between. The CDR3 totals 13 residues. CDR3 sequence: CASSPLGTDTQYF. CDR3 nucleotide sequence: TGCGCCAGCTCCCCTCTTGGCACAGATACGCAGTATTTT. Full variable domain (rest looked up from reference TRBV5-1 and TRBJ2-3): KAGVTQTPRYLIKTRGQQVTLSCSPISGHRSVSWYQQTPGQGLQFLFEYFSETQRNKGNFPGRFSGRQFSNSRSEMNVSTLELGDSALYLCASSPLGTDTQYFGPGTRLTVL.